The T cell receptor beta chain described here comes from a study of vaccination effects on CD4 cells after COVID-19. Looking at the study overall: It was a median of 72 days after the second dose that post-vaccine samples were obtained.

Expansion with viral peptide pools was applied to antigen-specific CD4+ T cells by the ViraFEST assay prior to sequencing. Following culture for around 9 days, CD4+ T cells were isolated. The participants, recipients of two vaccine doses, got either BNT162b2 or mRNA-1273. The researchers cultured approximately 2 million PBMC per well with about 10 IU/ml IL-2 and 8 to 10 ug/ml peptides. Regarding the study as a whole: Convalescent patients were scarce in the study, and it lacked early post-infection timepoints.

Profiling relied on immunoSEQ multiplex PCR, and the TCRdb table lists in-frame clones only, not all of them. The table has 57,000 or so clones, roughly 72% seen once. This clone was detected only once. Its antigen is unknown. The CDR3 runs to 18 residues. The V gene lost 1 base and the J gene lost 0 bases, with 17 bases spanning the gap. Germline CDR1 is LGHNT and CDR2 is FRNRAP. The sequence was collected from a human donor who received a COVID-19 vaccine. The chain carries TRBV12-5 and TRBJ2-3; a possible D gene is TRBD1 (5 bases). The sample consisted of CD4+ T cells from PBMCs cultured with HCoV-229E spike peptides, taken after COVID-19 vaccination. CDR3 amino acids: CASGLGPLGPTSTDTQYF. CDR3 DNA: TGTGCTAGTGGTTTGGGCCCTCTGGGGCCAACTAGCACAGATACGCAGTATTTT.